This note documents a single T cell receptor (beta chain) sequence. Antigen: not known. This sample was included in a study of beta chain features in type 1 diabetes. The sequenced template was cDNA made from the entire isolated RNA. Method: immunoSEQ multiplex PCR; TCRdb's copy keeps in-frame clones and lacks some. The data hold 200,000 to 300,000 clones, with approximately 13% observed a single time. Germline values: CDR1 MNHEY, CDR2 SVGAGI. This CDR3 is built from 15 residues. Trimming at V came to 6 bases and at J to 2 bases, leaving 9 bases not matched to a gene. Using CD45RO/CCR7/CD25/CD127/CD95/CD27, CD4+ naive, central memory, regulatory and stem cell-like memory cells were sorted. Study observations and caveats: Researchers reported that naive, central memory and Treg TCRB repertoires appeared more similar in patients than in healthy donors. Junctions at VDJ sites from type 1 diabetes patients had fewer insertions and more deletions. Researchers report that Type 1 diabetes patients had moderately but significantly shorter TCRB CDR3s across all four CD4+ subsets. For TCRB rearrangement, an influence of HLA type remained unresolved here.

This TCR came from a man between 25 and 39 years old with type 1 diabetes. Sequenced: naive CD4+ T cells from blood. V usage is TRBV6-5 and J usage is TRBJ2-7, with 8 bases matching TRBD2. CDR3 in DNA: TGTGCCAGCAGACCTGCTAGCGGGCCAGCCTACGAGCAGTACTTC. It encodes CASRPASGPAYEQYF.